This T cell receptor beta chain was profiled in a study of CD8 T cells in Susac syndrome. Trimming shortened V by 0 bases and J by 2 bases, and 13 bases separated the two germline ends. The CDR3 extends over 16 amino acids. Germline CDR1 and CDR2: SGHDT and YYEEEE. RNA totalling roughly 0.45 to 1 ug underwent reverse transcription with random hexamers. It was immunoSEQ multiplex PCR that amplified TCR beta CDR3 across 54 Vbeta and 13 Jbeta. TCRdb itself ran the immunoSEQ multiplex PCR reads through MiXCR, one entry per CDR3 protein. The table lists around 200,000 distinct CDR3 sequences, 95% of them singletons. High-throughput TCR beta sequencing covered peripheral CD8+ and CD4+ T cells. Multiple sclerosis controls were treatment-naive patients with stable or active relapsing-remitting disease. Both CD4+ and CD8+ T cells were negatively isolated, and TEMRA cells underwent FACS enrichment.

This chain joins TRBV5-6 and TRBJ2-3, with no clear D. The TCR originated in a human donor with multiple sclerosis. Sequenced: CD4+ T cells from PBMCs. The CDR3 nucleotides read TGTGCCAGCAGCTTGGATACATACCCCGACACAGATACGCAGTATTTT. Its translation: CASSLDTYPDTDTQYF.